The following is a T cell receptor (beta chain) sequence with its context. Clones were read by immunoSEQ multiplex PCR, and TCRdb kept only the in-frame ones, dropping some. The data hold over 2 million clones, with about 95% observed a single time. Naive CD8 cells, CD45RO-negative and positively selected for CCR7, excluded terminally differentiated effector memory CD45RA+ cells. The data stem from a study of shared clonotypes between healthy human individuals. This TCR was recovered from a man aged 18 to 35 in good health. Material for sequencing was naive CD8+ T cells sorted from blood.

CDR3 sequence (DNA): TGCGCCAGCAGCTTGGAGGCAGATACGCAGTATTTT. Translated, it gives CASSLEADTQYF. The J gene is TRBJ2-3, the V gene TRBV5-1, with no clear D. CDR1 is SGHRS, CDR2 YFSETQ, per germline. CDR3 length equals 12 residues. Trimming left V 0 bases short and J 4 bases short, with 3 bases between.